A single sample gave rise to the 29 T cell receptor beta chains below, sequenced in a study of cytomegalovirus exposure and HLA in healthy donors. The PCR contained 60 Vbeta and 13 Jbeta primers. Clones were read by immunoSEQ multiplex PCR, and TCRdb kept only the in-frame ones, dropping some. The table shows about 110,000 clones, with approximately 79% occurring only once. The sample comprised PBMCs. These receptors were taken from a man aged 55 to 70 in good health and CMV-seronegative.

The genes are TRBV7-2 and TRBJ2-5, with 10 positions matching TRBD2. The CDR3 consists of 14 residues. The V segment lost 5 bases and the J segment 5 bases; nucleotides outside the gene matches: 5. Germline CDR1 is SGHTA and CDR2 is FQGNSA. In DNA, the CDR3 is TGTGCCAGCAGCCCTAGCGGGGGTGACGAGACCCAGTACTTC. Amino acid sequence: CASSPSGGDETQYF.

The table lists this clone with a few counts. The rearrangement links TRBV7-9 to TRBJ1-2; D uncertain. CDR3 length: 10 residues. Trimming stripped 1 base from V and 11 bases from J, with 5 bases between. CDR1 is SEHNR, CDR2 FQNEAQ, per germline (reference sequence). CDR3 in DNA: TGTGCCAGCAGCTTAGTGAGTTACACCTTC. Amino acids: CASSLVSYTF.

V and J are TRBV21-1 and TRBJ2-7; the table's D call, TRBD1, was not checked against the DNA. TRBV21-1 is described as a pseudogene. This CDR3 has 13 amino acids. This CDR3 is CARAPGRVGEQYV. CDR3 sequence (DNA): TGTGCCAGGGCCCCGGGCAGGGTCGGCGAGCAGTACGTC.

CDR3 in DNA: TGTGCCAGCTCACCGATGAGACAGGGGAACACTGAAGCTTTCTTT. This codes for CASSPMRQGNTEAFF. The chain employs TRBV18 and TRBJ1-1, with 7 positions matching TRBD1. The CDR3 extends over 15 amino acids. Germline V gene lookup returns CDR1 KGHSH and CDR2 LQKENI. The V segment lost 3 bases and the J segment 1 base; nucleotides outside the gene matches: 5.

The rearrangement links TRBV5-1 to TRBJ1-2, with 9 positions matching TRBD1. Germline CDR1 is SGHRS and CDR2 is YFSETQ. The CDR3 is 16 residues long. After removal of 4 bases from V and 6 bases from J, the junction contained 13 bases not matched to a gene. This chain's CDR3 is CASSVGQGQELDGYTF. The CDR3 DNA reads TGCGCCAGCAGCGTGGGACAGGGACAGGAGTTGGATGGCTACACCTTC.

This clone showed up just a few times. The V call is TRBV6-4, the J call TRBJ1-1; no definite D call. The CDR3 length is 13 residues. V was pared by 4 bases and J by 0 bases, with 6 bases between. The germline V gene has CDR1 MRHNA and CDR2 SNTAGT. This CDR3 is CASSARMNTEAFF. The CDR3 DNA follows: TGTGCCAGCAGTGCGAGGATGAACACTGAAGCTTTCTTT.

V usage is TRBV7-9 and J usage is TRBJ2-2, with no clear D. With 5 bases removed from V and 3 bases from J, the gap between germline ends came to 7 bases. Germline-derived CDR1 and CDR2 are SEHNR and FQNEAQ (reference sequence). The CDR3 runs to 13 residues. DNA for the CDR3: TGTGCCAGCAGCCTACGATACACCGGGGAGCTGTTTTTT. This gives the protein CASSLRYTGELFF.

This clone is a singleton in its sample. This chain connects TRBV7-2 to TRBJ2-7, with D unclear. V was cut by 2 bases and J by 6 bases, with 8 bases left in between. This CDR3 spans 12 amino acids. Germline CDR1 and CDR2: SGHTA and FQGNSA. CDR3 coding DNA: TGTGCCAGCAGCTTAACTCCGGGCGAGCAGTACTTC. Translation: CASSLTPGEQYF.

The V gene is TRBV4-2, the J gene TRBJ2-5; the D gene is possibly TRBD2 (5 bases). Between the trimmed V and J ends, which lost 0 bases and 4 bases, there was a span of 15 bases. The V gene's germline CDR1 is LGHNA and CDR2 YNFKEQ. The CDR3 runs 16 residues. The CDR3 loop reads CASSQDLGSAGETQYF. For the CDR3, the DNA is TGTGCCAGCAGCCAAGATCTGGGTTCGGCGGGAGAGACCCAGTACTTC.

This chain joins TRBV2 and TRBJ1-2, with D hard to call. V dropped 6 bases and J dropped 4 bases, with 12 bases sitting between them. The CDR3 spans 13 residues. Germline V gene sequence: CDR1 SNHLY, CDR2 FYNNEI. The CDR3 sequence is CASREDYSYGYTF. The CDR3 DNA reads TGTGCCAGCAGGGAGGATTACAGCTATGGCTACACCTTC.

This clone was observed a handful of times. The chain employs TRBV30 and TRBJ1-2; no clear D gene. V was cut by 3 bases and J by 8 bases, with 10 bases left in between. From germline, CDR1 is GTSNPN and CDR2 SVGIG (reference sequence). The CDR3 contains 11 residues. CDR3: CAWRRGGGYTF. Here the CDR3 DNA reads TGTGCCTGGAGGCGGGGAGGCGGCTACACCTTC.

V gene TRBV2 combines with J gene TRBJ2-2, with 10 nucleotides matching TRBD1. V was clipped by 7 bases and J by 4 bases; unmatched bases: 3. The germline gives CDR1 SNHLY, CDR2 FYNNEI. This CDR3 contains 14 residues. The CDR3 is CASNDRGRTGELFF. The CDR3, as DNA: TGTGCCAGCAACGACAGGGGGCGCACCGGGGAGCTGTTTTTT.

This chain connects TRBV7-9 to TRBJ1-5, with a tentative D call TRBD1 (6 bases). The CDR3 runs to 15 residues. Trimming shortened V by 2 bases and J by 4 bases, and 12 bases separated the two germline ends. Per the germline V gene, CDR1 is SEHNR and CDR2 is FQNEAQ (reference sequence). The CDR3 DNA reads TGTGCCAGCAGCTTAATAGGGGGTAAGAATCAGCCCCAGCATTTT. Translated, it gives CASSLIGGKNQPQHF.

This clone was picked up one time. The V gene is TRBV7-9, the J gene TRBJ2-1; 9 bases align to TRBD2. CDR3 length: 13 amino acids. J was trimmed by 7 bases and V by 3 bases; bases with no gene match: 1. CDR1 is SEHNR and CDR2 is FQNEAQ in the germline V gene (reference sequence). CDR3 nucleotide sequence: TGTGCCAGCAGCTTGAGCGGGGGGAATGAGCAGTTCTTC. It specifies CASSLSGGNEQFF.

This clone appeared a single time. V and J are TRBV7-8 and TRBJ2-7; 7 bases map to TRBD1. CDR1 is SGHVS and CDR2 is FQNEAQ in the germline V gene. The J segment lost 0 bases and the V segment lost 3 bases, leaving 5 bases of the junction unmatched. The CDR3 contains 15 residues. The CDR3: CASSFVGQSSYEQYF. The CDR3 DNA sequence: TGTGCCAGCAGCTTCGTGGGACAGAGCTCCTACGAGCAGTACTTC.

The V and J genes are TRBV4-3 and TRBJ2-3; 11 bases map to TRBD2. The V gene end was trimmed by 1 base and the J gene end by 1 base; junction bases not matched to a gene: 19. Germline V CDR1 and CDR2: LGHNA, YSLEER. The CDR3 runs to 22 residues. The chain's CDR3 is CASSQGRTAWGTSGTGTDTQYF. In DNA form, the CDR3 reads TGCGCCAGCAGCCAAGGCCGGACAGCCTGGGGGACTAGCGGAACCGGCACAGATACGCAGTATTTT.

The chain carries TRBV29-1 and TRBJ2-1, with 8 bases that match TRBD1. Trimming took 7 bases from V and 5 from J; bases not matched to a gene: 10. The CDR3 contains 14 residues. CDR1 and CDR2 from the germline V gene are SQVTM and ANQGSEA. The CDR3 loop is CSARQGRRDNEQFF. The CDR3 DNA sequence: TGCAGCGCCAGACAGGGGAGAAGGGACAATGAGCAGTTCTTC.

The chain recombines TRBV5-4 with TRBJ1-1, with TRBD1 matching over 7 bases. V trimming: 0 bases; J trimming: 0 bases; junction bases outside the gene matches: 8. This CDR3 comprises 17 residues. Germline CDR1 SGHNT, CDR2 YYREEE (reference sequence). The CDR3 DNA is TGTGCCAGCAGCTTGGCCGGGACAGTGCCAATGAACACTGAAGCTTTCTTT. It codes for CASSLAGTVPMNTEAFF.

The chain links TRBV29-1 to TRBJ1-2; maybe TRBD1 (6 bases). V lost 1 base and J 4 bases, leaving 16 bases between the germline ends. Germline V gene lookup returns CDR1 SQVTM and CDR2 ANQGSEA. CDR3 size: 15 residues. CDR3 nucleotides: TGCAGCGTTGAAGTCGGGGGGCAGGGGACCTATGGCTACACCTTC. Translating gives CSVEVGGQGTYGYTF.

The rearrangement uses TRBV27 and TRBJ2-2, with TRBD1 matching 7 bases. The CDR3 runs 17 residues. The ends lost 5 bases at V and 1 base at J; junction bases unmatched: 10. CDR1 and CDR2 from the germline V gene are MNHEY and SMNVEV (reference sequence). CDR3 sequence (DNA): TGTGCCAGCAGTCCCAGAGCTACAGGGGTGAACACCGGGGAGCTGTTTTTT. Translation gives CASSPRATGVNTGELFF.

V usage is TRBV20-1 and J usage is TRBJ1-4; D is undetermined. The CDR3 contains 11 residues. Germline lookup yields CDR1 DFQATT and CDR2 SNEGSKA (reference sequence). Deletions cut 3 bases from V and 8 bases from J, with 7 bases between. The CDR3, as DNA: TGCAGTGCTAGTCGGGAAGAAAAACTGTTTTTT. Amino acids: CSASREEKLFF.

The CDR3 DNA follows: TGTGCCAGCAGCTTAGGCGAAAAAAGCTACACCTTC. This codes for CASSLGEKSYTF. The J gene is TRBJ1-2, the V gene TRBV7-9; no clear D gene. Trimming shortened V by 1 base and J by 9 bases, and 9 bases separated the two germline ends. Germline-derived CDR1 and CDR2 are SEHNR and FQNEAQ (reference sequence). The CDR3 consists of 12 residues.

As regards this clone: One junction end does not reproduce the germline sequence, and a read error may be involved. J is TRBJ1-1 and V is TRBV7-9; 7 bases agree with TRBD1. The CDR3 has 16 residues. Per the germline V gene, CDR1 is SEHNR and CDR2 is FQNEAQ (reference sequence). CDR3: CVSSLAVRGANTEAFF. The CDR3 DNA follows: TGTGTCAGCAGCTTAGCGGTCAGGGGGGCCAACACTGAAGCTTTCTTT. Supplemented by reference TRBV7-9 and TRBJ1-1, the full variable domain reads DTGVSQNPRHKITKRGQNVTFRCDPISEHNRLYWYRQTLGQGPEFLTYFQNEAQLEKSRLLSDRFSAERPKGSFSTLEIQRTEQGDSAMYLCVSSLAVRGANTEAFFGQGTRLTVV.

This clone was seen only once. The chain joins TRBV6-5 to TRBJ1-6; D call uncertain. The germline V gene encodes CDR1 MNHEY and CDR2 SVGAGI. Trimming took 6 bases from V and 4 from J, leaving 13 bases between them. This CDR3 is built from 15 residues. CDR3 DNA sequence: TGTGCCAGCAGCCCAACGGGTGGGTATAATTCACCCCTCCACTTT. It yields the protein CASSPTGGYNSPLHF.

This chain uses TRBV2 with TRBJ1-2, with no clear D. The CDR3 extends over 12 amino acids. From germline, CDR1 is SNHLY and CDR2 FYNNEI. The V end was cut by 5 bases, the J end by 7 bases, with 11 bases between. In nucleotides, the CDR3 is TGTGCCAGCAGTCCAGAGAGGAGTGGCTACACCTTC. The encoded protein is CASSPERSGYTF.

The J gene is TRBJ1-2, the V gene TRBV18, with D perhaps matching TRBD1 (6 bases). The germline gives CDR1 KGHSH, CDR2 LQKENI. CDR3 length: 15 residues. V was pared by 0 bases and J by 8 bases, with 16 bases between. CDR3 protein: CASSPPVGRGIGYTF. CDR3 nucleotides: TGTGCCAGCTCACCACCCGTCGGAAGGGGGATAGGCTACACCTTC.

In nucleotides, the CDR3 is TGTGCCAGCAGCCCGGGTCAGGGCACTGAAGCTTTCTTT. Protein product: CASSPGQGTEAFF. The chain combines TRBV7-2 with TRBJ1-1; possibly TRBD1 for D (5 bases). Trimming pared 5 bases from V and 4 bases from J, leaving 11 bases between. Looked up from germline, CDR1 is SGHTA and CDR2 is FQGNSA. This CDR3 spans 13 amino acids.

This chain links TRBV7-2 with TRBJ2-5; 7 bases are shared with TRBD2. V lost 1 base, J lost 5 bases, and 7 bases stayed unmatched. Germline V CDR1 and CDR2: SGHTA, FQGNSA. There are 15 residues in the CDR3. The CDR3 is CASSLGAGTYETQYF. CDR3 coding DNA: TGTGCCAGCAGCTTAGGAGCGGGGACGTATGAGACCCAGTACTTC.

The chain has TRBV21-1 and TRBJ2-1; the tabulated D call, TRBD2, remains unverified against the DNA. TRBV21-1 is designated a pseudogene. The CDR3 runs 13 residues. CDR3 in amino acids: CASSKSAEGEQFF. The CDR3 DNA is TGTGCCAGCAGCAAATCGGCAGAGGGTGAGCAGTTCTTC.